This T cell receptor beta chain was captured in a study of cytomegalovirus exposure and HLA in healthy donors. Study-wide findings and caveats: For most subjects, TCR beta sequences were reported to predict HLA-A and HLA-B alleles with accuracy. Later work showed greater clonal expansion in HLA-associated TCR beta chains than in equally common others. 150 or so TCR beta chains were listed as cytomegalovirus-associated.

Germline V gives CDR1 SEHNR, CDR2 FQNEAQ (reference sequence). There are 14 residues in the CDR3. PCR employed 60 Vbeta and 13 Jbeta primers. Generated by immunoSEQ multiplex PCR, the TCRdb table keeps only in-frame clones and is missing some. The sample features over 65,000 clones, with about 1.1% in its top ten. Of note for this clone: The antigen is unknown. At one end, the junction sequence differs from germline, possibly due to a read error.

Each of the donors was a healthy bone marrow donor. Sequencing was carried out using PBMCs. V is TRBV7-9 and J is TRBJ1-1; D is perhaps TRBD1 (6 bases). The receptor comes from a woman in her thirties in good health and CMV-seronegative. The CDR3 is CASSSGVMNTEDFF. The CDR3 DNA reads TGTGCCAGCAGTTCAGGGGTCATGAACACTGAAGATTTCTTT.